The rows below give T cell receptor beta chains drawn from one sample of a study of shared clonotypes between healthy human individuals. Here immunoSEQ multiplex PCR was the method, and the copy in TCRdb shows in-frame clones only, minus some. Of roughly 1,800,000 clones detected, approximately 95% appear once; the ten largest clones hold roughly 1%. The specimen sequenced was naive CD8+ T cells sorted from blood. The receptors come from a man between 18 and 35 years old in good health. The CDR3 runs from the conserved cysteine through the conserved F or W. A D gene is named only where the DNA matches it firmly. Clone size is not always given. Where it is, it says once, few, many or a class for expanded clones.

v_call	clone_size	d_call	j_call	cdr3_aa	cdr3_nt
TRBV6-5	once	NA	TRBJ1-4	CASSYSESYEKLFF	TGTGCCAGCAGTTACTCCGAGAGTTATGAAAAACTGTTTTTT
TRBV29-1	NA	NA	TRBJ1-2	CSVRVDYGYTF	TGCAGCGTTCGGGTAGACTATGGCTACACCTTC
TRBV27	NA	NA	TRBJ2-2	CASSLYGNTGELFF	TGTGCCAGCAGTTTATACGGAAACACCGGGGAGCTGTTTTTT
TRBV5-1	NA	TRBD2	TRBJ2-3	CASSVTPGLAGVVQITQYF	TGCGCCAGCAGCGTTACCCCGGGACTAGCGGGAGTGGTTCAGATTACGCAGTATTTT
TRBV21-1	NA	NA	TRBJ2-2	CASSKVSTGELFF	TGTGCCAGCAGCAAAGTAAGTACCGGGGAGCTGTTTTTT
TRBV7-9	NA	TRBD1	TRBJ2-1	CASSLGQGAYNEQFF	TGTGCCAGCAGCTTAGGTCAGGGGGCTTACAATGAGCAGTTCTTC
TRBV19	NA	TRBD1	TRBJ1-2	CASSSWDRGRGYTF	TGTGCCAGTAGTAGCTGGGACAGGGGGCGCGGCTACACCTTC
TRBV28	NA	NA	TRBJ2-7	CASSLSGSTYEQYF	TGTGCCAGCAGTTTAAGCGGGTCGACCTACGAGCAGTACTTC
TRBV6-1	NA	NA	TRBJ2-1	CASSLEGAEQFF	TGTGCCAGCAGTCTGGAGGGGGCTGAGCAGTTCTTC
TRBV5-4	NA	NA	TRBJ2-7	CASSFPKGNEQYF	TGTGCCAGCAGCTTTCCCAAGGGAAACGAGCAGTACTTC
TRBV28	NA	TRBD1	TRBJ2-1	CASAIPQGDYNEQFF	TGTGCCAGCGCCATCCCACAGGGGGACTACAATGAGCAGTTCTTC
TRBV28	NA	TRBD1	TRBJ1-2	CASRTGSYGYTF	TGTGCCAGCAGGACAGGGTCCTATGGCTACACCTTC
TRBV6-5	NA	NA	TRBJ1-2	CASSSSDYYGYTF	TGTGCCAGCAGCTCATCCGATTACTATGGCTACACCTTC
TRBV11-2	once	TRBD1	TRBJ2-7	CASSFARDSSYEQYF	TGTGCCAGCAGCTTCGCCCGGGACAGCTCCTACGAGCAGTACTTC
TRBV6-5	NA	NA	TRBJ1-2	CASSYLRDPNGYTF	TGTGCCAGCAGTTACCTCAGGGATCCAAATGGCTACACCTTC
TRBV7-9	NA	TRBD1	TRBJ1-6	CASSQGQGRSPLHF	TGTGCCAGCAGCCAGGGACAGGGGCGTTCACCCCTCCACTTT
TRBV30	NA	TRBD2	TRBJ2-2	CAWSVVSGGTGELFF	TGTGCCTGGAGTGTCGTTAGCGGGGGCACCGGGGAGCTGTTTTTT
TRBV11-1	once	NA	TRBJ2-7	CASSYLESYEQYF	TGTGCCAGCAGTTACCTAGAGTCCTACGAGCAGTACTTC
TRBV19	NA	NA	TRBJ2-7	CASSFSGAYEQYF	TGTGCCAGTAGTTTTTCAGGCGCCTACGAGCAGTACTTC
TRBV28	once	NA	TRBJ2-3	CASSSDYVDHSTDTQYF	TGTGCCAGCAGTTCCGACTACGTGGATCATAGCACAGATACGCAGTATTTT
TRBV19	once	NA	TRBJ2-1	CASTGLGNEQFF	TGTGCCAGTACTGGACTCGGCAATGAGCAGTTCTTC
TRBV7-9	NA	NA	TRBJ1-1	CATRAPNTEAFF	TGTGCCACCCGGGCCCCGAACACTGAAGCTTTCTTT
TRBV7-9	NA	TRBD2	TRBJ2-2	CASSPGLAGLNTGELFF	TGTGCCAGCAGCCCTGGACTAGCGGGCTTAAACACCGGGGAGCTGTTTTTT
TRBV7-9	NA	TRBD2	TRBJ2-1	CATQTEGGLGNEQFF	TGTGCCACCCAGACAGAGGGAGGGCTGGGGAATGAGCAGTTCTTC
TRBV5-4	NA	TRBD2	TRBJ2-7	CASSLLSTSGSYEQYF	TGTGCCAGCAGCTTGTTATCTACTAGCGGGAGTTACGAGCAGTACTTC
TRBV6-5	once	TRBD2	TRBJ2-7	CASSYGGVGSYEQYF	TGTGCCAGCAGTTACGGGGGGGTCGGCTCCTACGAGCAGTACTTC
TRBV6-6	NA	NA	TRBJ2-2	CASTTGGELFF	TGTGCCAGCACCACGGGCGGGGAGCTGTTTTTT
TRBV5-4	once	NA	TRBJ1-4	CASSGGEEKLFF	TGTGCCAGCAGCGGGGGAGAAGAAAAACTGTTTTTT
TRBV30	NA	NA	TRBJ2-7	CAWSDWVSRYEQYF	TGTGCCTGGAGTGATTGGGTCTCTCGCTACGAGCAGTACTTC
TRBV4-3	NA	TRBD2	TRBJ2-7	CASSQDGGLAGGLSYEQYF	TGCGCCAGCAGCCAAGATGGGGGACTAGCGGGAGGGTTATCCTACGAGCAGTACTTC
TRBV4-3	NA	TRBD2	TRBJ2-7	CASSQGLAGEFYEQYF	TGCGCCAGCAGCCAAGGACTAGCGGGAGAATTCTACGAGCAGTACTTC
TRBV4-3	NA	NA	TRBJ2-7	CASSPGSSYEQYF	TGCGCCAGCAGCCCAGGGTCCTCCTACGAGCAGTACTTC
TRBV6-5	NA	NA	TRBJ2-1	CASSFAGPYNEQFF	TGTGCCAGCAGTTTTGCGGGGCCTTACAATGAGCAGTTCTTC
TRBV7-9	NA	NA	TRBJ2-5	CASSSTGLETQYF	TGTGCCAGCAGCAGCACAGGGCTGGAGACCCAGTACTTC
TRBV4-1	NA	NA	TRBJ2-5	CASSQGTVGVQETQYF	TGCGCCAGCAGCCAAGGGACGGTGGGGGTACAAGAGACCCAGTACTTC
TRBV7-9	NA	TRBD2	TRBJ2-1	CASSSWTSGDNEQFF	TGTGCCAGCAGCTCGTGGACTAGCGGGGACAATGAGCAGTTCTTC
TRBV28	NA	TRBD2	TRBJ2-1	CASSSPREVVGNEQFF	TGTGCCAGCAGTTCACCCCGGGAGGTAGTGGGGAATGAGCAGTTCTTC
TRBV7-9	once	NA	TRBJ2-3	CASIPTEGTDTQYF	TGTGCCAGCATCCCTACCGAGGGCACAGATACGCAGTATTTT
TRBV5-1	NA	NA	TRBJ2-7	CASSAGAAHAEQYF	TGCGCCAGCAGCGCCGGGGCCGCCCATGCCGAGCAGTACTTC
TRBV19	few	TRBD2	TRBJ2-2	CASSIWTSGHAGELFF	TGTGCCAGTAGTATCTGGACTAGCGGCCACGCCGGGGAGCTGTTTTTT
TRBV7-7	NA	NA	TRBJ2-1	CASSLGGGSLNEQFF	TGTGCTAGCAGCTTAGGCGGAGGTAGCCTGAATGAGCAGTTCTTC
TRBV6-5	NA	NA	TRBJ2-7	CASQGGGLGYEQYF	TGTGCCAGCCAGGGGGGCGGGTTAGGCTACGAGCAGTACTTC
TRBV27	NA	NA	TRBJ2-7	CASSSGQPYEQYF	TGTGCCAGCAGTTCCGGACAGCCCTACGAGCAGTACTTC